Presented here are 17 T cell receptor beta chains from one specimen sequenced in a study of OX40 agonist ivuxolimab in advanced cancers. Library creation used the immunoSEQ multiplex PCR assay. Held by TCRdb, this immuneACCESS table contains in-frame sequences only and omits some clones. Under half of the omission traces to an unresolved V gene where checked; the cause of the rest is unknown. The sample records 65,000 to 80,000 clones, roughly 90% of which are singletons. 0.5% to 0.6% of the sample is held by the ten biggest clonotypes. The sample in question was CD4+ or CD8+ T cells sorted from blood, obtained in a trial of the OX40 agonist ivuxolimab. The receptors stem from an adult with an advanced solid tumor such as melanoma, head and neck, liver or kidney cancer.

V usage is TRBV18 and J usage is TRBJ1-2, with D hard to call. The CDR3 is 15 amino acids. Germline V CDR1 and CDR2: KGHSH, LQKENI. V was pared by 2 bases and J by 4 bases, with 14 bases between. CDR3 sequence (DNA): TGTGCCAGCTCACCAAGAACTGCCCGGGGCTATGGCTACACCTTC. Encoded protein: CASSPRTARGYGYTF. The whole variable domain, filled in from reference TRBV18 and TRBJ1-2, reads NAGVMQNPRHLVRRRGQEARLRCSPMKGHSHVYWYRQLPEEGLKFMVYLQKENIIDESGMPKERFSAEFPKEGPSILRIQQVVRGDSAAYFCASSPRTARGYGYTFGSGTRLTVV.

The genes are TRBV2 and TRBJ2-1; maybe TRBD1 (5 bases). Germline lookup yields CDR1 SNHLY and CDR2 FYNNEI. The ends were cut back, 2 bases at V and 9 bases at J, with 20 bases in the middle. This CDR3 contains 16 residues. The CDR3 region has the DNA TGTGCCAGCAGTGAAAACTCAGGGTTCCCTAAAAGTGAGCAGTTCTTC. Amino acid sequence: CASSENSGFPKSEQFF.

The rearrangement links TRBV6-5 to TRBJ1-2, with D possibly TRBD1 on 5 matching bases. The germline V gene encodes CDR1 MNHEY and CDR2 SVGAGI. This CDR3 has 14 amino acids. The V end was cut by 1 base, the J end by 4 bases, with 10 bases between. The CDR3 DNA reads TGTGCCAGCAGTTACTTGCGCGGGGGCTATGGCTACACCTTC. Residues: CASSYLRGGYGYTF.

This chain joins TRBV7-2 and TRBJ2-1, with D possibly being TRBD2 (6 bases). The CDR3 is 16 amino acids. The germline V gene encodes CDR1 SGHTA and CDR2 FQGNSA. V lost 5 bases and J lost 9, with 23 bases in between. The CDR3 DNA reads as TGTGCCAGCAGCCCGGAGACGGGGGTTAGTTTTGGTGAGCAGTTCTTC. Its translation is CASSPETGVSFGEQFF.

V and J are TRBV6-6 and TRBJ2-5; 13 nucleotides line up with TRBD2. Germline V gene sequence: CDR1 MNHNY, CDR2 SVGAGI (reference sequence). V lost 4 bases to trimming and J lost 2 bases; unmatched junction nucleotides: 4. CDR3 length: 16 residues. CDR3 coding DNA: TGTGCCAGCAGTTTCTGGACTAGCGGGGGACAAGAGACCCAGTACTTC. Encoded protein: CASSFWTSGGQETQYF.

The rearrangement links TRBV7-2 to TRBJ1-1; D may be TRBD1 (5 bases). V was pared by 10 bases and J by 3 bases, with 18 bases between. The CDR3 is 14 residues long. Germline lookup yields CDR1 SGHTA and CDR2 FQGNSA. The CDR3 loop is CATRQSGTHTEAFF. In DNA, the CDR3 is TGTGCCACTCGCCAAAGTGGGACCCACACTGAAGCTTTCTTT.

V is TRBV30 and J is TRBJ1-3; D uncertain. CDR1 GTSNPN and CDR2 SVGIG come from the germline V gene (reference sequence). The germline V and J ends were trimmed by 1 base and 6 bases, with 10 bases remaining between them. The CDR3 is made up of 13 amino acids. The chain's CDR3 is CAWSGFLVNTIYF. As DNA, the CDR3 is TGTGCCTGGAGTGGGTTTCTCGTAAACACCATATATTTT.

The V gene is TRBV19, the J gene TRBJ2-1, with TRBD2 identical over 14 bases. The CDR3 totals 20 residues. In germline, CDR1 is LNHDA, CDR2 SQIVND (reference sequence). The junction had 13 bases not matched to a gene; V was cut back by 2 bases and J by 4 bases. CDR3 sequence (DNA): TGTGCCAGTAGTATAAGGCGGGCCGAGACTAGCGGGAGGGGGTACAATGAGCAGTTCTTC. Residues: CASSIRRAETSGRGYNEQFF.

The CDR3 DNA is TGTGCCAGCAGCGTAGCTAGCGGGATTTTCTATGAGCAGTTCTTC. Translated, it gives CASSVASGIFYEQFF. This sequence joins TRBV9 and TRBJ2-1; TRBD2 matches at 9 bases. In germline, CDR1 is SGDLS, CDR2 YYNGEE. Unmatched junction bases numbered 6, after V lost 0 bases and J lost 8 bases. The CDR3 has 15 amino acids.

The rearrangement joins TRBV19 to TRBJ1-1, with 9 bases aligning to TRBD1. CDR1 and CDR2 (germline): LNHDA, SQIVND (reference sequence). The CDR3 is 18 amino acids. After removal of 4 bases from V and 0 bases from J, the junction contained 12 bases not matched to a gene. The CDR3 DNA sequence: TGTGCCAGTAGTACTCCTCGGGACAGGGCTTGGATGAACACTGAAGCTTTCTTT. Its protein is CASSTPRDRAWMNTEAFF.

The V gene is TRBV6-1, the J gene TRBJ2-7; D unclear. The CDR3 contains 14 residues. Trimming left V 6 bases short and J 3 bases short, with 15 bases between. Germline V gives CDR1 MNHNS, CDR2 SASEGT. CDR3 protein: CASRASHRRYEQYF. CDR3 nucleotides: TGTGCCAGCAGGGCGAGTCACCGGCGCTACGAGCAGTACTTC.

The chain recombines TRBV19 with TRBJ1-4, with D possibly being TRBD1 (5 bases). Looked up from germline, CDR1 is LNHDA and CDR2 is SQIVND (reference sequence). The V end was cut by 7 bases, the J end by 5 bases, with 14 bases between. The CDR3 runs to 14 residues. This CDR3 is CASNQGNRNEKLFF. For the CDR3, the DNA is TGTGCCAGTAATCAGGGTAACAGAAATGAAAAACTGTTTTTT.

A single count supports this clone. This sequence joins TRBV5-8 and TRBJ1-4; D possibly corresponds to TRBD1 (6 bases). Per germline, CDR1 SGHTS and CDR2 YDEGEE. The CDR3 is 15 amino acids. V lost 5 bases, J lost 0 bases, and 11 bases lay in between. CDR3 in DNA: TGTGCCAGCAGGTTCCAGGGGACAACTAATGAAAAACTGTTTTTT. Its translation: CASRFQGTTNEKLFF.

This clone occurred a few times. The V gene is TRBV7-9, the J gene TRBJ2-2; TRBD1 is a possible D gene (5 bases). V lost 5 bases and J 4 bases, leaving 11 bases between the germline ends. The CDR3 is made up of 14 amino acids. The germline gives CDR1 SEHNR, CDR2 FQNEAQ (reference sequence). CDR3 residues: CASSKQTATGELFF. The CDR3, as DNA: TGTGCCAGCAGCAAACAGACAGCCACCGGGGAGCTGTTTTTT.

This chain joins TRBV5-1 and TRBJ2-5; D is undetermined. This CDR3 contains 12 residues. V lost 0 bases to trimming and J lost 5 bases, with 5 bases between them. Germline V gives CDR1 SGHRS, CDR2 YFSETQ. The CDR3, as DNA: TGCGCCAGCAGCTTGGCCACGGAGACCCAGTACTTC. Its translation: CASSLATETQYF.

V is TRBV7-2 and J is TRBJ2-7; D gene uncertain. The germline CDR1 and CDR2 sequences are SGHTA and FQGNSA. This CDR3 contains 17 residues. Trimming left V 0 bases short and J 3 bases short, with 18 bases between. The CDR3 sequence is CASSLARSFSWDYEQYF. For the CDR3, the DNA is TGTGCCAGCAGCTTAGCTCGGAGTTTTAGTTGGGACTACGAGCAGTACTTC. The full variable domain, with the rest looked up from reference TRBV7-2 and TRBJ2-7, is GAGVSQSPSNKVTEKGKDVELRCDPISGHTALYWYRQSLGQGLEFLIYFQGNSAPDKSGLPSDRFSAERTGGSVSTLTIQRTQQEDSAVYLCASSLARSFSWDYEQYFGPGTRLTVT.

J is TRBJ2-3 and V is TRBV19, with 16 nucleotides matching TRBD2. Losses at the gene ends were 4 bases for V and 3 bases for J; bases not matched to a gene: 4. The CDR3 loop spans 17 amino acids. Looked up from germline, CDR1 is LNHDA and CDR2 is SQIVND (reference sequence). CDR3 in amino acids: CASSTGTSGGGTDTQYF. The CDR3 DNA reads TGTGCCAGTAGTACCGGGACTAGCGGGGGGGGAACAGATACGCAGTATTTT.